This T cell receptor (beta chain) was observed in a study of shared clonotypes between healthy human individuals. About the research overall: Per donor, CD8 memory used one plate, CD8 naive used two, CD4 memory used three and CD4 naive used three.

The study, taken as a whole, reports: Estimated richness values were generally larger in naive subsets than in memory subsets. When compared with the clonotypes that were shared by all four sorted-subset donors, the non-shared clonotypes turned out to have lower generation probabilities. Only a few donors were included, so the genetic and exposure-history diversity represented was limited.

Repertoires were generated with immunoSEQ multiplex PCR, while TCRdb's copy carries only in-frame clones and drops some. Among about 2 million clones listed, approximately 94% were seen once. Naivety among CD8 cells was defined by CD45RO negativity and positive CCR7 selection, thereby excluding terminally differentiated effector memory CD45RA+ cells. Remarks on this clone: Its specificity is not known.

This clonotype was sampled from a man between 18 and 35 years old in good health. The sequenced sample consisted of naive CD8+ T cells sorted from blood.

CDR3: CASSVFVDQPQHF. CDR3 DNA: TGTGCCAGCAGCGTATTCGTAGATCAGCCCCAGCATTTT. The chain carries TRBV9 and TRBJ1-5; D is ambiguous. CDR3 length equals 13 residues. Trimming stripped 1 base from V and 5 bases from J, with 7 bases between. Germline V gene data show CDR1 as SGDLS and CDR2 as YYNGEE.